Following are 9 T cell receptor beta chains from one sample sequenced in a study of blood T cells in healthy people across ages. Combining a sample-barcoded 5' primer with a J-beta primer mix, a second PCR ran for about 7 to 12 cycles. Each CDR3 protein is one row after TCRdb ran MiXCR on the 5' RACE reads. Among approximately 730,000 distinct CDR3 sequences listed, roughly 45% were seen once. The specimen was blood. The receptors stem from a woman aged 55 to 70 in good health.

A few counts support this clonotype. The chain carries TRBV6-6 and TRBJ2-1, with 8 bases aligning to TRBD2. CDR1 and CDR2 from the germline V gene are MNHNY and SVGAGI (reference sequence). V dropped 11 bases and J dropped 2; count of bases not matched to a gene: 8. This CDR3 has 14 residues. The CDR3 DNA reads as TGTGCCGCCGCCCGGGGGGGTACCTACAATGAGCAGTTCTTC. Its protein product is CAAARGGTYNEQFF.

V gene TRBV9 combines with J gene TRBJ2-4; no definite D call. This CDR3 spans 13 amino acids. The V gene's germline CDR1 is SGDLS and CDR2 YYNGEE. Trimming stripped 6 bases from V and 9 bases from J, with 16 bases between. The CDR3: CASTLGPSGIQYF. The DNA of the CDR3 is TGTGCCAGCACCCTCGGCCCGTCCGGCATTCAGTACTTC.

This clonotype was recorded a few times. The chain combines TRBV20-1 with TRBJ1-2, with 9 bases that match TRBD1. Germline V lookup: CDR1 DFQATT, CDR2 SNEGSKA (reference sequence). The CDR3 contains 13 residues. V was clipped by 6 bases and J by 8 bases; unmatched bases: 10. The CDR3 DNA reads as TGCAGTGCCCCACCCGGGACAGGGTACGGCTACACCTTC. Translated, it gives CSAPPGTGYGYTF.

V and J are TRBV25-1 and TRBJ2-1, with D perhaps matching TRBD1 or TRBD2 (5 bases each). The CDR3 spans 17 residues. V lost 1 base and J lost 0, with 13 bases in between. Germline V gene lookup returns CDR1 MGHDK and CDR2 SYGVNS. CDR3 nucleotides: TGTGCCAGCAGTGAATCCGGGACCGCAAGCTCCTACAATGAGCAGTTCTTC. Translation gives CASSESGTASSYNEQFF.

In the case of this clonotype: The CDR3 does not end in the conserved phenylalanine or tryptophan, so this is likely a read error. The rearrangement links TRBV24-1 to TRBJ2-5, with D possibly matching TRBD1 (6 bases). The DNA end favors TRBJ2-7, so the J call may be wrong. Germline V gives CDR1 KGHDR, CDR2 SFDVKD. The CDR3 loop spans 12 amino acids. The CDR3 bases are TGTGCCACCAGCCATAGGGGGTACGAGCAGTACTCC. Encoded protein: CATSHRGYEQYS.

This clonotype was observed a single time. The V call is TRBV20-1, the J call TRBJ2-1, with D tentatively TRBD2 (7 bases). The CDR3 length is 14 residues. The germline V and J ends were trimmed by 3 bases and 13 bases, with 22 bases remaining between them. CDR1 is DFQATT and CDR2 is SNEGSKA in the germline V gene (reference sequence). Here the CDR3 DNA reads TGCAGTGCTAGGGGAACCGGGGGGCAAGAGACCCAGTTCTTC. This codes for CSARGTGGQETQFF.

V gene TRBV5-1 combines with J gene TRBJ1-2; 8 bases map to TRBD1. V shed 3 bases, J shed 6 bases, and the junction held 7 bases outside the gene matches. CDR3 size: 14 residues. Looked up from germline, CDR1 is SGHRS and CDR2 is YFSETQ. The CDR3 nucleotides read TGCGCCAGCAGCTCGACAGGGGCAGTCGATGGCTACACCTTC. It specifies CASSSTGAVDGYTF. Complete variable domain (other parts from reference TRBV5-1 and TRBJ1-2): KAGVTQTPRYLIKTRGQQVTLSCSPISGHRSVSWYQQTPGQGLQFLFEYFSETQRNKGNFPGRFSGRQFSNSRSEMNVSTLELGDSALYLCASSSTGAVDGYTFGSGTRLTVV.

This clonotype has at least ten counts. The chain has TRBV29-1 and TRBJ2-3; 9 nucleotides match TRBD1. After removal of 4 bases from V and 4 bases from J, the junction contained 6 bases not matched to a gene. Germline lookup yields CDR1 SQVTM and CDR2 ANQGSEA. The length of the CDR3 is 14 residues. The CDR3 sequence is CSVADRGPSDTQYF. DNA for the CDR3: TGCAGCGTTGCGGACAGGGGACCGTCAGATACGCAGTATTTT.

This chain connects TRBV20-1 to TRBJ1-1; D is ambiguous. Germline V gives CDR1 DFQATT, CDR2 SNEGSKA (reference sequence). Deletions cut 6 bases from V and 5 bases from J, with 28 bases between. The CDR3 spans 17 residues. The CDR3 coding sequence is TGCAGTGCCCAGACAACCCTGACCGGGATGCAAGGGACTGAAGCTTTCTTT. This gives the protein CSAQTTLTGMQGTEAFF.